The subject of this entry is one T cell receptor beta chain. The data were taken from a study of T cell changes during pregnancy in multiple sclerosis. CDR1 and CDR2 from the germline V gene are MGHRA and YSYEKL. This CDR3 contains 15 residues. Trimming took 3 bases from V and 0 from J, leaving 12 bases between them. TCRdb's table, derived via immunoSEQ multiplex PCR, lists solely in-frame clones and lacks some. Among about 64,000 clones listed, about 96% were seen once. This TCR derives from a female donor with multiple sclerosis, enrolled in a pregnancy study. The chain is built from TRBV4-1 and TRBJ2-7; tentative D call: TRBD1 (6 bases). The source was CD8+ T cells from peripheral blood mononuclear cells, collected after pregnancy. The CDR3 is CASSQTGAGSYEQYF. CDR3 DNA sequence: TGCGCCAGCAGCCAGACAGGTGCCGGCTCCTACGAGCAGTACTTC.